This entry lists 18 T cell receptor beta chains sequenced from one sample in a study of identical twins. MiXCR was run by TCRdb on the 5' RACE reads, yielding one entry per CDR3 protein. The sample has more than 400,000 distinct CDR3 sequences; about 15% are singletons. The same data also went into a second study, on yellow fever vaccine responses in identical twins.

Input material: CD4+ T cells sorted from blood. Receptors originate from a young woman in good health.

This clonotype was observed a handful of times. The rearrangement uses TRBV7-6 and TRBJ1-3; 9 positions match TRBD1. The V segment lost 6 bases and the J segment 0 bases; nucleotides outside the gene matches: 9. The CDR3 consists of 17 residues. Germline V gene sequence: CDR1 SGHVS, CDR2 FNYEAQ. Written as DNA, the CDR3 is TGTGCCAGCAGGCGGGGACAGGGAGAACTCTCTGGAAACACCATATATTTT. It yields the protein CASRRGQGELSGNTIYF.

This clonotype was recorded once. The chain has TRBV10-2 and TRBJ2-1; unclear D gene. The V end was cut by 6 bases, the J end by 8 bases, with 8 bases between. Germline CDR1 reads WSHSY; CDR2 reads SAAADI. The CDR3 runs to 11 residues. In DNA, the CDR3 is TGCGCCAGCAGGATTTTCGATGAGCAGTTCTTC. This translates into CASRIFDEQFF.

The rearrangement joins TRBV11-1 to TRBJ2-5, with D perhaps TRBD2 (6 bases). CDR1 and CDR2 from the germline V gene are SGHAT and FQDESV (reference sequence). CDR3 length: 13 residues. Between the trimmed V and J ends, which lost 5 bases and 3 bases, there was a span of 10 bases. The CDR3 DNA is TGTGCCAGCAGCCGGGAGCGAAAAGAGACCCAGTACTTC. Encoded protein: CASSRERKETQYF.

A few counts support this clonotype. The chain couples TRBV28 to TRBJ2-3; D ambiguous. The germline V gene has CDR1 MDHEN and CDR2 SYDVKM. V lost 5 bases and J lost 1, with 13 bases in between. The CDR3 covers 15 residues. CDR3 DNA: TGTGCCAGCAGTCGTGAGCTGCAGGGCACAGATACGCAGTATTTT. It specifies CASSRELQGTDTQYF.

This chain uses TRBV5-1 with TRBJ2-1; 14 positions agree with TRBD2. Trimming took 2 bases from V and 6 from J; bases not matched to a gene: 4. The CDR3 is made up of 16 amino acids. Per the germline V gene, CDR1 is SGHRS and CDR2 is YFSETQ. CDR3 amino acids: CASSFTGTSGSNEQFF. The CDR3 region has the DNA TGCGCCAGCAGCTTTACCGGGACTAGCGGGAGCAATGAGCAGTTCTTC.

This clonotype was seen at least ten times. V gene TRBV5-1 combines with J gene TRBJ2-1; D possibly uses TRBD1 or TRBD2 (6 bases each). The CDR3 has 14 residues. From germline, CDR1 is SGHRS and CDR2 YFSETQ. V was pared by 5 bases and J by 8 bases, with 17 bases between. CDR3 region: CASRGPGATHEQFF. The CDR3, as DNA: TGCGCCAGCAGGGGGCCGGGGGCGACCCATGAGCAGTTCTTC.

This sequence joins TRBV20-1 and TRBJ2-5; 8 nucleotides agree with TRBD2. This CDR3 is 15 amino acids long. The ends lost 0 bases at V and 5 bases at J; junction bases unmatched: 8. Germline assignment: CDR1 DFQATT and CDR2 SNEGSKA (reference sequence). This CDR3 is CSAREFRGGLETQYF. Written as DNA, the CDR3 is TGCAGTGCTAGAGAATTCCGGGGGGGCCTGGAGACCCAGTACTTC.

The rearrangement uses TRBV20-1 and TRBJ2-1; 9 bases match TRBD2. The CDR3 sequence is 14 residues long. Germline lookup yields CDR1 DFQATT and CDR2 SNEGSKA (reference sequence). The J segment lost 9 bases and the V segment lost 4 bases, leaving 10 bases of the junction unmatched. Written as DNA, the CDR3 is TGCAGTGCTATTACCGGGACTAGCATAGGTGAGCAGTTCTTC. Protein product: CSAITGTSIGEQFF.

The sample holds a few counts of this clonotype. One junction end disagrees with the germline gene, perhaps due to a read error. V usage is TRBV10-3 and J usage is TRBJ1-5; a weak D match, TRBD1 (6 bases). The germline V gene encodes CDR1 ENHRY and CDR2 SYGVKD. The length of the CDR3 is 12 residues. The CDR3 protein is CAIREGQSDILF. The CDR3 nucleotides read TGTGCCATCAGAGAAGGACAGTCAGATATTCTTTTT.

This chain joins TRBV20-1 and TRBJ2-1; D possibly corresponds to TRBD2 (7 bases). CDR1 is DFQATT, CDR2 SNEGSKA, per germline (reference sequence). CDR3 size: 14 residues. Deletions cut 2 bases from V and 7 bases from J, with 15 bases between. CDR3 DNA: TGCAGTGCTAGATTCGGGGGGCCTTTGAATGAGCAGTTCTTC. Translation gives CSARFGGPLNEQFF.

This clonotype came up a few times. V is TRBV24-1 and J is TRBJ1-1; D might be TRBD1 (5 bases). The length of the CDR3 is 13 residues. V was cut by 8 bases and J by 11 bases, with 20 bases left in between. CDR1 KGHDR and CDR2 SFDVKD come from the germline V gene. The CDR3 DNA follows: TGTGCCACCATCGGGGCGTACAGACGTTCGGCTTTCTTT. Amino acid sequence: CATIGAYRRSAFF.

The genes are TRBV29-1 and TRBJ2-7, with D possibly TRBD1 on 5 matching bases. The ends were cut back, 7 bases at V and 2 bases at J, with 9 bases in the middle. CDR1 is SQVTM and CDR2 is ANQGSEA in the germline V gene. The CDR3 spans 11 residues. CDR3 residues: CSASTAYEQYV. CDR3 sequence (DNA): TGCAGCGCCTCGACAGCCTACGAGCAGTACGTC.

Only a few counts were recorded for this clonotype. The J gene is TRBJ2-2, the V gene TRBV12-5; D unclear. The CDR3 runs to 12 residues. V lost 1 base and J lost 5, with 2 bases in between. Germline V gene lookup returns CDR1 LGHNT and CDR2 FRNRAP. CDR3 DNA: TGTGCTAGTGGTTTGGGGACCGGGGAGCTGTTTTTT. Encoded protein: CASGLGTGELFF.

This clonotype was detected a few times. This chain uses TRBV5-6 with TRBJ1-2; no clear D gene. The V gene's germline CDR1 is SGHDT and CDR2 YYEEEE. The CDR3 loop spans 13 amino acids. V was shortened by 2 bases and J by 3 bases, with 8 bases between the two germline ends. The CDR3 loop is CASSFSPDYGYTF. The CDR3 region has the DNA TGTGCCAGCAGCTTTTCCCCGGACTATGGCTACACCTTC.

The rearrangement joins TRBV5-1 to TRBJ1-6, with TRBD1 matching 7 bases. The trim removed 4 bases at V and 7 bases at J, leaving 8 bases unmatched. The CDR3 consists of 15 residues. CDR1 is SGHRS, CDR2 YFSETQ, per germline. CDR3 residues: CASSESTGLNSPLHF. The CDR3, as DNA: TGCGCCAGCAGCGAATCGACAGGGTTGAATTCACCCCTCCACTTT.

The gene calls are TRBV6-1 and TRBJ2-2, with D uncertain. The V gene's germline CDR1 is MNHNS and CDR2 SASEGT. The CDR3 is 16 amino acids. V lost 7 bases and J lost 4, with 19 bases in between. DNA for the CDR3: TGTGCCAGCACCCCCCGAGCTCCCACAGCCACCGGGGAGCTGTTTTTT. Its protein product is CASTPRAPTATGELFF.

This sequence joins TRBV10-3 and TRBJ2-1, with no clear D. V was pared by 3 bases and J by 0 bases, with 6 bases between. The CDR3 has 14 amino acids. Germline CDR1 reads ENHRY; CDR2 reads SYGVKD. The CDR3 nucleotides are TGTGCCATCAGTGACAGGACCTCCTACAATGAGCAGTTCTTC. Translating gives CAISDRTSYNEQFF.

This clonotype appeared a few times. The rearrangement uses TRBV7-9 and TRBJ2-4, with 10 bases fitting TRBD2. V was pared by 4 bases and J by 6 bases, with 6 bases of the junction left unmatched. The length of the CDR3 is 15 residues. Germline CDR1 and CDR2: SEHNR and FQNEAQ (reference sequence). CDR3 sequence: CASSSSWTSGNIQYF. The CDR3 nucleotides are TGTGCCAGCAGCTCATCCTGGACTAGCGGAAACATTCAGTACTTC.